Only one count was recorded for the clone carrying this TCR beta chain. The antigen remains unidentified. Donors came from a validation cohort of about 110 subjects, distinct from the first 666-subject cohort. The sample comes from a study of cytomegalovirus exposure and HLA in healthy donors. Whole-study findings and limits: There were three CMV-associated chains whose specificity for CMV antigens was confirmed in vitro.

Profiled with immunoSEQ multiplex PCR; TCRdb holds only in-frame clones, not every one. Found here are about 83,000 clones, approximately 96% of them singletons; the top ten hold about 1.3%. Sequenced input: PBMCs. This clonotype was obtained from a woman aged 18-35 years in good health and CMV-seronegative.

The CDR3 here is CASSLGPTDEAFF. CDR3 sequence (DNA): TGTGCCAGCAGCTTGGGGCCGACAGATGAAGCTTTCTTT. V usage is TRBV5-6 and J usage is TRBJ1-1, with D possibly being TRBD1 (5 bases). Germline CDR1 and CDR2: SGHDT and YYEEEE. The CDR3 runs to 13 residues. Between the trimmed V and J ends, which lost 0 bases and 7 bases, there was a span of 10 bases.